The next 20 T cell receptor beta chains were all read from a single sample in a study of blood T cells in healthy people across ages. Primers used in a second PCR of roughly 7 to 11 cycles were a sample-barcoded 5' primer and a J-beta primer mix. Via MiXCR, TCRdb re-called the 5' RACE reads, giving one row per CDR3 protein. The table shows 250,000 to 300,000 distinct CDR3 sequences, with 25% to 30% occurring only once. The sample taken for sequencing was blood. The receptors shown here come from a woman in her 70s in good health.

This clonotype was observed at least ten times. V gene TRBV20-1 combines with J gene TRBJ2-5; D gene unclear. The ends were cut back, 0 bases at V and 3 bases at J, with 8 bases in the middle. In germline, CDR1 is DFQATT, CDR2 SNEGSKA (reference sequence). The CDR3 covers 13 residues. The CDR3 DNA is TGCAGTGCTAGAGATCATGGGGAAGAGACCCAGTACTTC. Translating gives CSARDHGEETQYF.

This clonotype was found once. V is TRBV27 and J is TRBJ2-1, with TRBD2 matching over 11 bases. The CDR3 length is 15 residues. Germline V gives CDR1 MNHEY, CDR2 SMNVEV (reference sequence). The V segment lost 6 bases and the J segment 7 bases; nucleotides outside the gene matches: 8. The CDR3 sequence is CASRTIAGGLNEQFF. The CDR3 nucleotides are TGTGCCAGCAGGACGATAGCGGGAGGGTTAAATGAGCAGTTCTTC.

V and J are TRBV5-5 and TRBJ2-3; D uncertain. The CDR3 loop spans 16 amino acids. V was cut by 4 bases and J by 4 bases, with 19 bases left in between. Germline V CDR1 and CDR2: SGHKS, YYEKEE (reference sequence). CDR3 region: CASSRSPQVGADTQYF. The CDR3 nucleotides read TGTGCCAGCAGCCGATCCCCTCAGGTAGGCGCAGATACGCAGTATTTT. Full variable domain (missing parts from reference TRBV5-5 and TRBJ2-3): DAGVTQSPTHLIKTRGQQVTLRCSPISGHKSVSWYQQVLGQGPQFIFQYYEKEERGRGNFPDRFSARQFPNYSSELNVNALLLGDSALYLCASSRSPQVGADTQYFGPGTRLTVL.

The chain has TRBV12-3 or TRBV12-4 and TRBJ2-1; D possibly corresponds to TRBD2 (6 bases). V was shortened by 0 bases and J by 0 bases, with 12 bases between the two germline ends. The CDR3 loop spans 17 amino acids. CDR3 sequence reads: CASSLAARGPSYNEQFF. CDR3 bases: TGTGCCAGCAGTTTAGCAGCGCGGGGACCCTCCTACAATGAGCAGTTCTTC.

This clonotype showed up just a few times. The chain is built from TRBV27 and TRBJ1-3; TRBD1 aligns across 7 bases. The trim removed 5 bases at V and 5 bases at J, leaving 6 bases unmatched. In germline, CDR1 is MNHEY, CDR2 SMNVEV (reference sequence). CDR3 length: 14 amino acids. The CDR3 nucleotides read TGTGCCAGCAGTCCCTCGACAGGGAGAAACACCATATATTTT. Translating gives CASSPSTGRNTIYF.

The CDR3 here is CASSRDSHEQFF. CDR3 bases: TGTGCCAGCAGCCGGGACTCCCATGAGCAGTTCTTC. This chain connects TRBV7-9 to TRBJ2-1; a possible D gene is TRBD2 (6 bases). V shed 5 bases and J shed 8 bases, with 10 bases lying between them. This CDR3 spans 12 amino acids. In germline, CDR1 is SEHNR, CDR2 FQNEAQ (reference sequence).

The V call is TRBV2, the J call TRBJ1-3, with D perhaps TRBD1 (5 bases). The CDR3 loop spans 14 amino acids. Deletions cut 8 bases from V and 0 bases from J, with 11 bases between. Per germline, CDR1 SNHLY and CDR2 FYNNEI. The CDR3 sequence is CASLRDLSGNTIYF. The CDR3, as DNA: TGTGCCAGCCTCCGGGACCTCTCTGGAAACACCATATATTTT.

The V and J genes are TRBV6-1 and TRBJ2-1; TRBD2 aligns across 7 bases. V shed 10 bases, J shed 2 bases, and the junction held 11 bases outside the gene matches. This CDR3 is 15 amino acids long. Germline values: CDR1 MNHNS, CDR2 SASEGT. The CDR3 nucleotides are TGTGCCACAAGATTGGCGGGAGCCCCCTACAATGAGCAGTTCTTC. Its translation: CATRLAGAPYNEQFF.

Written as DNA, the CDR3 is TGTGCCAGCAGCTTACCCGTAGGGACTAGGCCCGGGGAGCTGTTTTTT. It specifies CASSLPVGTRPGELFF. The chain is built from TRBV7-9 and TRBJ2-2; the match to TRBD2 covers 8 bases. V lost 2 bases and J lost 6; bases outside the gene matches: 8. This CDR3 has 16 residues. CDR1 and CDR2 (germline): SEHNR, FQNEAQ (reference sequence).

V usage is TRBV4-1 and J usage is TRBJ2-5, with D possibly matching TRBD2 (5 bases). The DNA matches TRBJ2-7 better at its end, which makes the J call doubtful. CDR3 length: 15 amino acids. CDR1 MGHRA and CDR2 YSYEKL come from the germline V gene. The CDR3 loop is CASSQDSVLPYEQYF. CDR3 bases: TGCGCCAGCAGCCAAGATAGCGTACTACCCTACGAGCAGTACTTC.

V is TRBV20-1 and J is TRBJ2-3, with 10 bases lining up with TRBD1. Germline V gives CDR1 DFQATT, CDR2 SNEGSKA (reference sequence). The V and J ends lost 4 bases and 4 bases, in that order; junction bases with no gene match: 5. CDR3 length: 14 residues. For the CDR3, the DNA is TGCAGTGCTACCCCGGGACAGGGGCCAGATACGCAGTATTTT. This sequence encodes CSATPGQGPDTQYF.

This clonotype came up a few times. The chain combines TRBV2 with TRBJ2-5; the D is unclear. The J call is doubtful: the DNA matches TRBJ2-7 better. The V gene's germline CDR1 is SNHLY and CDR2 FYNNEI. The CDR3 is 15 residues long. The CDR3 spells CASSDIVGSPYEQYF. The CDR3 nucleotides read TGTGCCAGCAGTGATATAGTTGGCAGTCCCTACGAGCAGTACTTC.

This clonotype was detected only a few times. The chain uses TRBV20-1 and TRBJ1-5; D perhaps matches TRBD1 (6 bases). Trimming pared 0 bases from V and 3 bases from J, leaving 15 bases between. This CDR3 comprises 16 residues. Germline V lookup: CDR1 DFQATT, CDR2 SNEGSKA (reference sequence). The CDR3 region is CSARDGRRDTNQPQHF. In nucleotides, the CDR3 is TGCAGTGCTAGAGATGGTAGAAGGGACACCAATCAGCCCCAGCATTTT.

V usage is TRBV6-2 or TRBV6-3 and J usage is TRBJ2-3; 9 nucleotides line up with TRBD2. Per germline, CDR1 MNHEY and CDR2 SVGEGT. Trimming cost V 2 bases and J 5 bases; bases outside gene matches: 8. The CDR3 length is 16 residues. CDR3 in DNA: TGTGCCAGCAGTTACCCGTTAGCGGGAGATATAGATACGCAGTATTTT. Protein sequence: CASSYPLAGDIDTQYF.

This clonotype turned up a few times. One base away lies a much larger clone, so this may be a sequencing read error. The chain employs TRBV28 and TRBJ2-3; weak D call: TRBD2 (6 bases). The V gene lost 4 bases and the J gene lost 3 bases, with 14 bases spanning the gap. Looked up from germline, CDR1 is MDHEN and CDR2 is SYDVKM. The CDR3 runs 15 residues. Here the CDR3 DNA reads TGTGCCAGCAGTTCATCAGTGGGAGGAACAGATACGCAGTATTTT. It encodes CASSSSVGGTDTQYF. Based on the CDR3 plus reference TRBV28 and TRBJ2-3, the full variable domain is DVKVTQSSRYLVKRTGEKVFLECVQDMDHENMFWYRQDPGLGLRLIYFSYDVKMKEKGDIPEGYSVSREKKERFSLILESASTNQTSMYLCASSSSVGGTDTQYFGPGTRLTVL.

This chain links TRBV5-1 with TRBJ1-6; a weak D match, TRBD1 (6 bases). This CDR3 comprises 15 residues. Deletions cut 0 bases from V and 5 bases from J, with 9 bases between. Per germline, CDR1 SGHRS and CDR2 YFSETQ. CDR3 sequence: CASSLAPGDNSPLHF. For the CDR3, the DNA is TGCGCCAGCAGCTTGGCGCCAGGGGATAATTCACCCCTCCACTTT.

This clonotype was recorded at least ten times. The genes are TRBV28 and TRBJ2-5; D is unclear. The CDR3 extends over 10 amino acids. Germline lookup yields CDR1 MDHEN and CDR2 SYDVKM. Trimming cost V 5 bases and J 5 bases, with 3 bases left between them. CDR3 bases: TGTGCCAGCAGTGGCGAGACCCAGTACTTC. Amino acid sequence: CASSGETQYF.

The chain has TRBV5-4 and TRBJ1-5, with 7 bases fitting TRBD1. The germline V gene encodes CDR1 SGHNT and CDR2 YYREEE (reference sequence). V lost 10 bases, J lost 1 base, and 11 bases stayed unmatched. CDR3 size: 15 residues. Here the CDR3 DNA reads TGTGCCTTCTCTAAGGGGGCGGAGAGCAATCAGCCCCAGCATTTT. Amino acid sequence: CAFSKGAESNQPQHF. Full variable domain (rest looked up from reference TRBV5-4 and TRBJ1-5): ETGVTQSPTHLIKTRGQQVTLRCSSQSGHNTVSWYQQALGQGPQFIFQYYREEENGRGNFPPRFSGLQFPNYSSELNVNALELDDSALYLCAFSKGAESNQPQHFGDGTRLSIL.

The chain couples TRBV2 to TRBJ2-5, with TRBD2 matching 11 bases. The better agreement between TRBJ2-1 and the DNA end casts doubt on the J call. CDR3 length equals 15 residues. Germline V gives CDR1 SNHLY, CDR2 FYNNEI. The chain's CDR3 is CASSQEGLAVNEQFF. CDR3 nucleotide sequence: TGTGCCAGCAGTCAGGAGGGACTAGCGGTCAATGAGCAGTTCTTC.

This sequence joins TRBV12-3 or TRBV12-4 and TRBJ1-2; D is undetermined. CDR3 length equals 13 residues. V was cut by 5 bases and J by 7 bases, with 14 bases left in between. CDR3 sequence reads: CASSQHSTTGYTF. CDR3 DNA: TGTGCCAGCAGTCAACACAGTACGACTGGCTACACCTTC.